This TCR beta chain came from a study of control samples from healthy donors and cancer patients (dated by TCRdb to between 2020 and 2021). On this clone: The specificity of this receptor is unknown. The sample holds no much larger clone one base away, and base qualities are not on file.

Inclusive of the bounding cysteine and phenylalanine, the CDR3 is 14 residues long. Only the CDR3 DNA is retained, 42 bases long and in frame from the first base. The germline V gene (reference sequence) provides CDR1 GTSNPN and CDR2 SVGIG. Compared with germline, V lacks 2 bases and J lacks 4 bases; bases without a gene match: 7. The receptor library was made with the immunoSEQ multiplex PCR assay. Drawn from immuneACCESS, this table holds only the in-frame rearrangements with V and J called that TCRdb kept. Clones are partly lost; checked studies trace under half to an unresolved V gene and leave the rest unexplained. The sample yields some 140,000 clones; roughly 90% were counted once. The ten largest clones represent approximately 10% of the sample.

What was sequenced was blood. In this chain, TRBV30 is recombined with TRBJ1-1, and 7 bases in between align with TRBD1. The clonotype comes from a young man in good health. The CDR3 protein is CAWSPDRAITEAFF. The DNA reads TGTGCCTGGAGTCCAGACAGGGCGATCACTGAAGCTTTCTTT.